One and the same sample provided the 20 T cell receptor beta chains below, sequenced in a study of T-cell reconstitution after alpha-beta-depleted transplantation in children. Unique molecular identifiers tagged the TCRbeta library. TCRdb re-called the PCR reads through MiXCR, storing one row per CDR3 protein. The sample consists of under 350,000 distinct CDR3 sequences, 9.5% to 10% of them appearing once. Sequenced here: PBMCs from the stem cell graft donor, sampled from the stem cell graft. The receptors were gathered from a human donor who donated a stem cell graft to a child with SCID.

Only a few counts were recorded for this clonotype. The rearrangement joins TRBV4-1 to TRBJ2-3, with unresolved D. Between the trimmed V and J ends, which lost 0 bases and 4 bases, there was a span of 11 bases. The CDR3 runs 15 residues. Germline-derived CDR1 and CDR2 are MGHRA and YSYEKL. CDR3 in amino acids: CASSQEPGPPDTQYF. The CDR3 DNA is TGCGCCAGCAGCCAAGAACCGGGCCCCCCAGATACGCAGTATTTT.

The chain uses TRBV12-3 or TRBV12-4 and TRBJ1-5; D remains ambiguous. There are 18 residues in the CDR3. V was pared by 0 bases and J by 4 bases, with 19 bases between. As DNA, the CDR3 is TGTGCCAGCAGTTTAGCATTGACGGACCATCAACCTAATCAGCCCCAGCATTTT. It specifies CASSLALTDHQPNQPQHF.

The rearrangement uses TRBV3-1 and TRBJ1-2, with 7 bases that match TRBD1. CDR1 and CDR2 (germline): LGHDT, YNNKEL (reference sequence). Trimming at V came to 4 bases and at J to 8 bases, leaving 10 bases not matched to a gene. The CDR3 contains 14 residues. DNA for the CDR3: TGTGCCAGCAGCCCAGGGGGAGGGGTGCTCGGCTACACCTTC. As protein: CASSPGGGVLGYTF.

This clonotype has a count of ten or more. In DNA form, the CDR3 reads TGTGCCAGCAGCGTAGCTACGGTGGGTGTTCTTTTCTTT. This translates into CASSVATVGVLFF. V usage is TRBV9 and J usage is TRBJ1-1; D uncertain. Germline V CDR1 and CDR2: SGDLS, YYNGEE. V lost 0 bases and J 13 bases, leaving 16 bases between the germline ends. This CDR3 spans 13 amino acids.

This clonotype was recorded many times. The genes are TRBV9 and TRBJ2-2; TRBD2 matches at 14 bases. The CDR3 covers 18 residues. Germline assignment: CDR1 SGDLS and CDR2 YYNGEE. V shed 4 bases and J 0 bases; nucleotides not matched to a gene: 5. The DNA for the CDR3 is TGTGCCAGCAGCAGACGGACTAGCGGGGGGCCGAACACCGGGGAGCTGTTTTTT. Translating it yields CASSRRTSGGPNTGELFF.

The V call is TRBV12-3 or TRBV12-4, the J call TRBJ1-5; no definite D call. Trimming pared 5 bases from V and 2 bases from J, leaving 10 bases between. CDR3 length: 14 residues. CDR3 coding DNA: TGTGCCAGCAGTGGATGGAGTGGCAATCAGCCCCAGCATTTT. Amino acids: CASSGWSGNQPQHF.

This clonotype was found a few times. The chain employs TRBV6-1 and TRBJ2-7, with D perhaps matching TRBD1 (5 bases). The CDR3 is 13 residues long. V lost 6 bases and J lost 2, with 11 bases in between. The germline CDR1 and CDR2 sequences are MNHNS and SASEGT. This CDR3 is CASRPRVPYEQYF. CDR3 nucleotides: TGTGCCAGCAGACCCAGGGTCCCCTACGAGCAGTACTTC.

This chain uses TRBV11-2 with TRBJ1-4; 8 positions match TRBD1. Per germline, CDR1 SGHAT and CDR2 FQNNGV. The CDR3 consists of 16 residues. The V gene end was trimmed by 5 bases and the J gene end by 10 bases; junction bases not matched to a gene: 15. CDR3 coding DNA: TGTGCCAGCAGCCAGACGGACAGGGCTACGAGCGGAAAACTGTTTTTT. It codes for CASSQTDRATSGKLFF. Looking up the rest from reference TRBV11-2 and TRBJ1-4 gives the full variable domain: EAGVAQSPRYKIIEKRQSVAFWCNPISGHATLYWYQQILGQGPKLLIQFQNNGVVDDSQLPKDRFSAERLKGVDSTLKIQPAKLEDSAVYLCASSQTDRATSGKLFFGSGTQLSVL.

This clonotype was counted at least ten times. V usage is TRBV6-5 and J usage is TRBJ1-1; D is uncertain. The CDR3 is 13 amino acids. Deletions cut 5 bases from V and 1 base from J, with 8 bases between. From germline, CDR1 is MNHEY and CDR2 SVGAGI. This CDR3 is CASSLTWNTEAFF. The DNA for the CDR3 is TGTGCCAGCAGTCTTACATGGAACACTGAAGCTTTCTTT.

This clonotype was observed a handful of times. The V gene is TRBV12-3 or TRBV12-4, the J gene TRBJ2-1; TRBD1 might be the D (6 bases). The CDR3 spans 13 residues. The V gene lost 7 bases and the J gene lost 6 bases, with 13 bases spanning the gap. CDR3 sequence: CASTLGAVNEQFF. CDR3 DNA: TGTGCCAGCACCCTGGGGGCTGTCAATGAGCAGTTCTTC.

This clonotype was detected only a few times. The genes are TRBV6-1 and TRBJ1-5, with TRBD1 matching 8 bases. The J segment lost 5 bases and the V segment lost 6 bases, leaving 9 bases of the junction unmatched. In germline, CDR1 is MNHNS, CDR2 SASEGT. This CDR3 contains 15 residues. The CDR3 bases are TGTGCCAGCAGCGGACAGGGATCTATGCATCAGCCCCAGCATTTT. It translates to CASSGQGSMHQPQHF.

This clonotype appeared many times. The V gene is TRBV6-2 or TRBV6-3, the J gene TRBJ2-7; D is uncertain. This CDR3 has 13 residues. Germline assignment: CDR1 MNHEY and CDR2 SVGEGT. The V and J ends lost 6 bases and 3 bases respectively, with 12 bases between them. CDR3 amino acids: CASRPENYYEQYF. CDR3 nucleotides: TGTGCCAGCAGACCCGAGAATTACTACGAGCAGTACTTC.

Here the CDR3 reads CASRYGLNTGELFF. The DNA of the CDR3 is TGTGCCAGCAGGTACGGGCTGAACACCGGGGAGCTGTTTTTT. The chain couples TRBV7-9 to TRBJ2-2; D call uncertain. V lost 6 bases and J 1 base, leaving 9 bases between the germline ends. In germline, CDR1 is SEHNR, CDR2 FQNEAQ (reference sequence). This CDR3 spans 14 amino acids.

Only a few counts were recorded for this clonotype. The V gene is TRBV2, the J gene TRBJ2-5; possible D gene TRBD2, 5 bases. Per germline, CDR1 SNHLY and CDR2 FYNNEI. V shed 0 bases and J shed 4 bases, with 15 bases lying between them. This CDR3 contains 16 residues. The CDR3 reads CASSEAALAGLETQYF. CDR3 bases: TGTGCCAGCAGTGAAGCCGCCCTAGCTGGTCTAGAGACCCAGTACTTC.

This clonotype appeared many times. The V call is TRBV11-1, the J call TRBJ2-3, with D possibly being TRBD1 (6 bases). The CDR3 totals 15 residues. The V end lost 1 base, the J end lost 2 bases, and 10 bases lay between the germline ends. Germline loops: CDR1 SGHAT, CDR2 FQDESV (reference sequence). In DNA, the CDR3 is TGTGCCAGCAGCTTAGGGGACACCCTCACAGATACGCAGTATTTT. Its translation is CASSLGDTLTDTQYF.

There are a few counts of this clonotype. The V call is TRBV20-1, the J call TRBJ2-1; the match to TRBD2 covers 11 bases. V trimming: 3 bases; J trimming: 2 bases; junction bases outside the gene matches: 3. CDR1 and CDR2 from the germline V gene are DFQATT and SNEGSKA (reference sequence). The CDR3 contains 15 residues. The CDR3 coding sequence is TGCAGTGCTAGGAAACTAGCGGGGGCCTACAATGAGCAGTTCTTC. Translation gives CSARKLAGAYNEQFF.

The chain employs TRBV10-3 and TRBJ1-1, with 9 nucleotides matching TRBD1. This CDR3 is 16 amino acids long. CDR1 and CDR2 from the germline V gene are ENHRY and SYGVKD. V shed 7 bases, J shed 5 bases, and the junction held 14 bases outside the gene matches. CDR3 in amino acids: CAITAGTGLRETEAFF. The CDR3 region has the DNA TGTGCCATCACGGCAGGGACAGGGTTAAGAGAGACTGAAGCTTTCTTT.

This rearrangement joins TRBV12-3 or TRBV12-4 to TRBJ1-2; D possibly corresponds to TRBD1 (5 bases). CDR3 length equals 14 residues. V lost 3 bases to trimming and J lost 4 bases, with 12 bases between them. The CDR3 DNA is TGTGCCAGCAGTTTTCTCGACAGATCCTATGGCTACACCTTC. As protein: CASSFLDRSYGYTF.

This clonotype was detected ten times or more. The chain is built from TRBV12-3 or TRBV12-4 and TRBJ2-6; D not certain. Trimming removed 1 base from V and 0 bases from J, with 4 bases in between. CDR3 length equals 15 residues. CDR3 loop: CASSLGASGANVLTF. CDR3 bases: TGTGCCAGCAGTTTAGGGGCCTCTGGGGCCAACGTCCTGACTTTC.

J is TRBJ1-2 and V is TRBV10-3, with unresolved D. Trimming left V 6 bases short and J 3 bases short, with 11 bases between. The V gene's germline CDR1 is ENHRY and CDR2 SYGVKD. This CDR3 is 13 amino acids long. In nucleotides, the CDR3 is TGTGCCATCAGACATCCGAGAGACTATGGCTACACCTTC. It specifies CAIRHPRDYGYTF.